This entry is about one T cell receptor (beta chain). Its antigen is unknown. These data belong to a study of T cell repertoires in cytomegalovirus infection. Findings of the study overall: The cumulative frequency of public TCR beta families identified carriers of CMV plus the relevant HLA.

V lost 6 bases to trimming and J lost 12 bases; unmatched junction nucleotides: 8. From germline, CDR1 is SNHLY and CDR2 FYNNEI. The CDR3 is made up of 12 amino acids. TCRdb re-analysed the reads in MiXCR, keeping a single row per CDR3 protein. Among roughly 220,000 distinct CDR3 sequences listed, about 40% were seen once. The rearrangement uses TRBV2 and TRBJ2-1, with 7 positions matching TRBD2. Sample: CD8+ T cells from cultured PBMCs, taken from culture after CMV antigen stimulation. This TCR was recovered from a human donor in good health (CMV status not recorded). Some clones in this sample may be carry-over from other donors' samples. CDR3 protein: CASSTGGGWQFF. Here the CDR3 DNA reads TGTGCCAGCAGCACTGGGGGGGGATGGCAGTTCTTC.